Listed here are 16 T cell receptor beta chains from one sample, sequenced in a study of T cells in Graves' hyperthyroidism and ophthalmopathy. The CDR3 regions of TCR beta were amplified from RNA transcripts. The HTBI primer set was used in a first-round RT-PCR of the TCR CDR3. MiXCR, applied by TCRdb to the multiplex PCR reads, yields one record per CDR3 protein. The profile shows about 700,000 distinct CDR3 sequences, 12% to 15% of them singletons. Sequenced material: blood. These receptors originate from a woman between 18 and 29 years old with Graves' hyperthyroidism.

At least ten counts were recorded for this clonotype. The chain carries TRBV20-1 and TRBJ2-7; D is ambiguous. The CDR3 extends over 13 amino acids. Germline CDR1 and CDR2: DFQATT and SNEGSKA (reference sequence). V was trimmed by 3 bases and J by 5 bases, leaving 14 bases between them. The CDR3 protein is CSARGFPGDEQYF. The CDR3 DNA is TGCAGTGCTAGGGGTTTCCCTGGGGACGAGCAGTACTTC.

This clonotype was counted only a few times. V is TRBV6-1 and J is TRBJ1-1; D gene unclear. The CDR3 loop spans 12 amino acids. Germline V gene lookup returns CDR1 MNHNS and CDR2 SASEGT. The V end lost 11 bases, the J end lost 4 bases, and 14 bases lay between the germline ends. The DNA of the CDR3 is TGTGCCCTCCGGACGGAAAGCACTGAAGCTTTCTTT. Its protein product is CALRTESTEAFF.

The CDR3 DNA is TGTGCCAGCAGCCAAAAACCGGGACTAGCGGGAGTGGGTGAGCAGTTCTTC. It specifies CASSQKPGLAGVGEQFF. This chain connects TRBV3-1 to TRBJ2-1, with 14 bases fitting TRBD2. Per germline, CDR1 LGHDT and CDR2 YNNKEL (reference sequence). The CDR3 spans 17 residues. Trimming removed 2 bases from V and 9 bases from J; junction bases left unmatched: 9.

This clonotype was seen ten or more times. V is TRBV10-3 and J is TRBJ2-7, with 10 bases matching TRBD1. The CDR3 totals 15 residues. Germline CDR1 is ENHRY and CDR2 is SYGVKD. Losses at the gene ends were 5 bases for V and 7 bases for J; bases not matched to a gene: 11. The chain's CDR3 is CAISRTRQGAGEQYF. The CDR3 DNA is TGTGCCATCAGTCGGACCCGACAGGGGGCCGGGGAGCAGTACTTC.

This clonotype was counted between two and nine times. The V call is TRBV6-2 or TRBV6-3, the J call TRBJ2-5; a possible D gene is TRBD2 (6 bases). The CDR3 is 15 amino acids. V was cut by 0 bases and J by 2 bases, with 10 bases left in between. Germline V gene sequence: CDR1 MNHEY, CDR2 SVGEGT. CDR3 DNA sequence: TGTGCCAGCAGTTACTCGTCTAGCGTTCAAGAGACCCAGTACTTC. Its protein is CASSYSSSVQETQYF.

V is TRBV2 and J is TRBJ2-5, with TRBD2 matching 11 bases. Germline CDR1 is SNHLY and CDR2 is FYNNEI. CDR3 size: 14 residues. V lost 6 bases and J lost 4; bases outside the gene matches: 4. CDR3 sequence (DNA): TGTGCCAGCAGCGTAGCGGGAGGGGGAGAGACCCAGTACTTC. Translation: CASSVAGGGETQYF.

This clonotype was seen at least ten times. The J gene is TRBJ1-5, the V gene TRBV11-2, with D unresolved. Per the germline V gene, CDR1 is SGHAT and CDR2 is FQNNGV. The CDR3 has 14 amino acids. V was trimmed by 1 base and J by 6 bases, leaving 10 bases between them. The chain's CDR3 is CASSLGDWTQPQHF. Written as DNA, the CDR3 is TGTGCCAGCAGCTTAGGGGATTGGACTCAGCCCCAGCATTTT. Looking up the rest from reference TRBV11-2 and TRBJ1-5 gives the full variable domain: EAGVAQSPRYKIIEKRQSVAFWCNPISGHATLYWYQQILGQGPKLLIQFQNNGVVDDSQLPKDRFSAERLKGVDSTLKIQPAKLEDSAVYLCASSLGDWTQPQHFGDGTRLSIL.

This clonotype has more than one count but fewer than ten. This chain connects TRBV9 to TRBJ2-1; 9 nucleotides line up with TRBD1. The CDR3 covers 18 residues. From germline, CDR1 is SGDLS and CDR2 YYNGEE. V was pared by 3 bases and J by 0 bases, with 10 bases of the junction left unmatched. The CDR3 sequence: CASSAQTQTGGSYNEQFF. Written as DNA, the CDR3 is TGTGCCAGCAGCGCCCAGACCCAGACAGGGGGCTCCTACAATGAGCAGTTCTTC.

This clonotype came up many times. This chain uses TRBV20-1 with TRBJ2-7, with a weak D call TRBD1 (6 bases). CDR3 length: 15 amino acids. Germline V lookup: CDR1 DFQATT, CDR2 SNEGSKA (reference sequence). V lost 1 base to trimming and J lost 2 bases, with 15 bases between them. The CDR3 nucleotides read TGCAGTGCTAGAGTCCGGGACACAGAGACCTACGAGCAGTACTTC. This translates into CSARVRDTETYEQYF.

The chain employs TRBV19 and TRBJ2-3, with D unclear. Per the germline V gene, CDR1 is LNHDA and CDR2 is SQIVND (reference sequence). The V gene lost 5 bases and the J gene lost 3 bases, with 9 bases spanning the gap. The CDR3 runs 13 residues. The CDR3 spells CASSPYYTDTQYF. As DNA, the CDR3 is TGTGCCAGTAGTCCCTACTATACAGATACGCAGTATTTT.

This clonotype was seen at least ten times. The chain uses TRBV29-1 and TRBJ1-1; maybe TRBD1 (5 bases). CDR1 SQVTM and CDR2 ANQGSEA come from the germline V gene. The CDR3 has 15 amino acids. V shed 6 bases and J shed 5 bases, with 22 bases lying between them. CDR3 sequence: CSVPNLGRHRTEAFF. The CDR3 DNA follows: TGCAGCGTGCCTAACCTGGGACGGCACCGGACTGAAGCTTTCTTT.

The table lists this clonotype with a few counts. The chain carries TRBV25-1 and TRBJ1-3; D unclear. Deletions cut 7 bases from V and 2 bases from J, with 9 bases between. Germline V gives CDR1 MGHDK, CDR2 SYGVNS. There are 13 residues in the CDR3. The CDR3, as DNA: TGTGCCAGCACAAGGTCAACTGGAAACACCATATATTTT. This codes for CASTRSTGNTIYF.

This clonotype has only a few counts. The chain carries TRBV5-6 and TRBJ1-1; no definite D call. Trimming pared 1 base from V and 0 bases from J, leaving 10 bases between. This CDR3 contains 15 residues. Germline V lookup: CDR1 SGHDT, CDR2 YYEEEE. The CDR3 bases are TGTGCCAGCAGCTTGCGGGCCCTCATGAACACTGAAGCTTTCTTT. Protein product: CASSLRALMNTEAFF. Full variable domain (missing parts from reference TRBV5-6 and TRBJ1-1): DAGVTQSPTHLIKTRGQQVTLRCSPKSGHDTVSWYQQALGQGPQFIFQYYEEEERQRGNFPDRFSGHQFPNYSSELNVNALLLGDSALYLCASSLRALMNTEAFFGQGTRLTVV.

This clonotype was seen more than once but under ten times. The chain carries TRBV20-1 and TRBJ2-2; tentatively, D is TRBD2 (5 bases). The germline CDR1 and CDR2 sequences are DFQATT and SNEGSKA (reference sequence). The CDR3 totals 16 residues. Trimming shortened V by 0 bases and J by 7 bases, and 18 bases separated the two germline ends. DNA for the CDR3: TGCAGTGCTAGAGATCCAACGGGGTCCCTCGGCGGGGAGCTGTTTTTT. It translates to CSARDPTGSLGGELFF.

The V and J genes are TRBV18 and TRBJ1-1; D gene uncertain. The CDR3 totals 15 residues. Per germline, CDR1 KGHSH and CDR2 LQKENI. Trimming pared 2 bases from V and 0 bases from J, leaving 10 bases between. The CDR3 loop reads CASSPDLAMNTEAFF. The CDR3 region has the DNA TGTGCCAGCTCACCAGATCTTGCGATGAACACTGAAGCTTTCTTT.

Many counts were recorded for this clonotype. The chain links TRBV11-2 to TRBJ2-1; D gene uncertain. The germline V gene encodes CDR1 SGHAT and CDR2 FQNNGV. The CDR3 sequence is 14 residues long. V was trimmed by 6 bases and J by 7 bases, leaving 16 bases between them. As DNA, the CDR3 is TGTGCCAGCAGTCCACCGTCGGCTGTTAATGAGCAGTTCTTC. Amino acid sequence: CASSPPSAVNEQFF.